Listed below are T cell receptor beta chains from one sample, sequenced in a study of T-cell memory formation after mild COVID-19. TCRdb reprocessed the 5' RACE reads via MiXCR and lists one record per CDR3 protein. The table lists around 200,000 distinct CDR3 sequences, roughly 10% of them singletons. Sequenced input: PBMCs or a T cell subset sorted from them (not recorded which). The receptors here all came from a man between 18 and 29 years old who had mild COVID-19 (a few samples of this study predate the infection). Cell type and time point are not known. Both conserved end residues are part of each CDR3. D genes are given only for firm matches. Size tells how often a clone was seen (once, few, many) or the class of an expanded clone, and some rows leave it out.

v_call: TRBV3-1
cdr3_length: 14
j_call: TRBJ1-5
clone_size: -
d_call: TRBD1
cdr3_nt: TGTGCCAGCAGCGTAGACAGGGTCGGTCAGCCCCAGCATTTT
cdr3_aa: CASSVDRVGQPQHF

v_call: TRBV7-2
cdr3_length: 15
j_call: TRBJ2-3
clone_size: few
d_call: -
cdr3_nt: TGTGCCAGCAGCTTACAGGCAGGTGGCACAGATACGCAGTATTTT
cdr3_aa: CASSLQAGGTDTQYF

v_call: TRBV4-3
cdr3_length: 13
j_call: TRBJ1-1
clone_size: few
d_call: -
cdr3_nt: TGCGCCAGCAGCCAAGTAGTTGGCACTGAAGCTTTCTTT
cdr3_aa: CASSQVVGTEAFF

v_call: TRBV5-6
cdr3_length: 13
j_call: TRBJ1-1
clone_size: -
d_call: -
cdr3_nt: TGTGCCAGCAGCTTGTTAGCGGGATCTGAAGCTTTCTTT
cdr3_aa: CASSLLAGSEAFF

v_call: TRBV6-5
cdr3_length: 13
j_call: TRBJ2-2
clone_size: -
d_call: TRBD1
cdr3_nt: TGTGCCAGCAGAGGGACAGGGAAGAAGGAGCTGTTTTTT
cdr3_aa: CASRGTGKKELFF

v_call: TRBV2
cdr3_length: 15
j_call: TRBJ2-2
clone_size: few
d_call: -
cdr3_nt: TGTGCCAGCAGTAGCGGGACAGAGAACACCGGGGAGCTGTTTTTT
cdr3_aa: CASSSGTENTGELFF

v_call: TRBV10-1
cdr3_length: 16
j_call: TRBJ2-6
clone_size: -
d_call: -
cdr3_nt: TGCGCCAGCAGCGGCGACTTCGGAGCTGGGGCCAACGTCCTGACTTTC
cdr3_aa: CASSGDFGAGANVLTF

v_call: TRBV21-1
cdr3_length: 14
j_call: TRBJ2-3
clone_size: few
d_call: -
cdr3_nt: TGTGCCAGAGAATTGGAGCCCCGGGGAGATACGCAGTATTTT
cdr3_aa: CARELEPRGDTQYF

v_call: TRBV7-2
cdr3_length: 13
j_call: TRBJ1-1
clone_size: few
d_call: -
cdr3_nt: TGTGCCAGCAGCATCGAGACAGTAACTGAAGCTTTCTTT
cdr3_aa: CASSIETVTEAFF

v_call: TRBV4-3
cdr3_length: 15
j_call: TRBJ2-3
clone_size: -
d_call: TRBD1
cdr3_nt: TGCGCCAGCAGCCCGGGACAGGGAAGCCGGGGTACGCAGTATTTT
cdr3_aa: CASSPGQGSRGTQYF

v_call: TRBV7-2
cdr3_length: 17
j_call: TRBJ1-5
clone_size: -
d_call: TRBD1
cdr3_nt: TGTGCCAGCAGCTTAGACCAAATTGGGACAGGGGATCAGCCCCAGCATTTT
cdr3_aa: CASSLDQIGTGDQPQHF

v_call: TRBV3-1
cdr3_length: 12
j_call: TRBJ2-4
clone_size: many
d_call: -
cdr3_nt: TGTGCCAGCAGCCAAGGAGAGGGTCCTATGTACTTC
cdr3_aa: CASSQGEGPMYF

v_call: TRBV5-1
cdr3_length: 13
j_call: TRBJ1-1
clone_size: few
d_call: -
cdr3_nt: TGCGCCAGCAGCTTGCAGACTGAGGCCGAAGCTTTCTTT
cdr3_aa: CASSLQTEAEAFF

v_call: TRBV5-1
cdr3_length: 16
j_call: TRBJ2-7
clone_size: -
d_call: -
cdr3_nt: TGCGCCAGCAGCTGGAGAGGTGGGGACACATATCCTGAGCAGTACTTC
cdr3_aa: CASSWRGGDTYPEQYF

v_call: TRBV10-3
cdr3_length: 13
j_call: TRBJ2-7
clone_size: -
d_call: TRBD2
cdr3_nt: TGTGCCATCAAGGCTGAGCGGGGCTACGAGCAGTACTTC
cdr3_aa: CAIKAERGYEQYF

v_call: TRBV12-3/TRBV12-4
cdr3_length: 14
j_call: TRBJ2-7
clone_size: few
d_call: TRBD2
cdr3_nt: TGTGCCAGCAGGTCCGGGGGGGTCAACTACGAGCAGTACTTC
cdr3_aa: CASRSGGVNYEQYF

v_call: TRBV7-3
cdr3_length: 18
j_call: TRBJ2-6
clone_size: few
d_call: -
cdr3_nt: TGTGCCAGCAGCTTAAGGGCAGGGGACGGGTCTGGGGCCAACGTCCTGACTTTC
cdr3_aa: CASSLRAGDGSGANVLTF

v_call: TRBV20-1
cdr3_length: 13
j_call: TRBJ2-1
clone_size: few
d_call: -
cdr3_nt: TGCAGTGCTAACCCCCCGCCGGGCAATGAGCAGTTCTTC
cdr3_aa: CSANPPPGNEQFF

v_call: TRBV6-2/TRBV6-3
cdr3_length: 15
j_call: TRBJ1-1
clone_size: -
d_call: -
cdr3_nt: TGTGCCAGCAGTTACGATAGGACAGACGGTACTGAAGCTTTCTTT
cdr3_aa: CASSYDRTDGTEAFF

v_call: TRBV20-1
cdr3_length: 12
j_call: TRBJ2-3
clone_size: -
d_call: TRBD1
cdr3_nt: TGCAGTCTAGACAGGGTCACAGATACGCAGTATTTT
cdr3_aa: CSLDRVTDTQYF

v_call: TRBV3-1
cdr3_length: 17
j_call: TRBJ2-7
clone_size: few
d_call: TRBD1
cdr3_nt: TGTGCCAGCAGCCCTCCCGTTTGGGACAGGGAGGCCTACGAGCAGTACTTC
cdr3_aa: CASSPPVWDREAYEQYF

v_call: TRBV2
cdr3_length: 16
j_call: TRBJ1-2
clone_size: once
d_call: TRBD1
cdr3_nt: TGTGCCAGCAGTGAAGGCGGTCCGGGACAGCCCTATGGCTACACCTTC
cdr3_aa: CASSEGGPGQPYGYTF

v_call: TRBV2
cdr3_length: 11
j_call: TRBJ1-4
clone_size: -
d_call: -
cdr3_nt: TGTGCCAGCAGTTACCATGAAAAACTGTTTTTT
cdr3_aa: CASSYHEKLFF

v_call: TRBV2
cdr3_length: 13
j_call: TRBJ2-1
clone_size: -
d_call: TRBD2
cdr3_nt: TGTGCCTCGCTAGCGGGGGGGCACAATGAGCAGTTCTTC
cdr3_aa: CASLAGGHNEQFF

v_call: TRBV5-1
cdr3_length: 15
j_call: TRBJ2-2
clone_size: -
d_call: -
cdr3_nt: TGCGCCAGCAGCTTTGGTTCGGGGGACACCGGGGAGCTGTTTTTT
cdr3_aa: CASSFGSGDTGELFF

v_call: TRBV4-3
cdr3_length: 14
j_call: TRBJ1-3
clone_size: -
d_call: TRBD1
cdr3_nt: TGCGCCAGCAGCGGACAGGGGTCTGGAAACACCATATATTTT
cdr3_aa: CASSGQGSGNTIYF

v_call: TRBV28
cdr3_length: 16
j_call: TRBJ1-2
clone_size: -
d_call: -
cdr3_nt: TGTGCCAGCAGTTTGCCCTCCTCAACTTCGTACTATGGCTACACCTTC
cdr3_aa: CASSLPSSTSYYGYTF

v_call: TRBV7-3
cdr3_length: 13
j_call: TRBJ2-5
clone_size: many
d_call: -
cdr3_nt: TGTGCCAGCAGTACCGGACCGCAAGAGACCCAGTACTTC
cdr3_aa: CASSTGPQETQYF

v_call: TRBV5-1
cdr3_length: 15
j_call: TRBJ2-1
clone_size: few
d_call: -
cdr3_nt: TGCGCCAGCAGCTTGGCGCAGGAGCCCTACAATGAGCAGTTCTTC
cdr3_aa: CASSLAQEPYNEQFF

v_call: TRBV7-2
cdr3_length: 15
j_call: TRBJ1-2
clone_size: few
d_call: -
cdr3_nt: TGTGCCAGCAGCCCACCGGGAGGTTCTCCTTATGGCTACACCTTC
cdr3_aa: CASSPPGGSPYGYTF

v_call: TRBV11-2
cdr3_length: 14
j_call: TRBJ2-3
clone_size: few
d_call: -
cdr3_nt: TGTGCCAGCAGCTTGACACCTAGCACAGATACGCAGTATTTT
cdr3_aa: CASSLTPSTDTQYF

v_call: TRBV4-1
cdr3_length: 15
j_call: TRBJ2-5
clone_size: -
d_call: TRBD1
cdr3_nt: TGCGCCAGCAGCCAAACCTGGGACAGGGAAGAGACCCAGTACTTC
cdr3_aa: CASSQTWDREETQYF

v_call: TRBV20-1
cdr3_length: 13
j_call: TRBJ1-1
clone_size: -
d_call: -
cdr3_nt: TGCAGTGCTAGAGATCAGAAGAACACTGAAGCTTTCTTT
cdr3_aa: CSARDQKNTEAFF

v_call: TRBV12-3/TRBV12-4
cdr3_length: 14
j_call: TRBJ1-5
clone_size: many
d_call: -
cdr3_nt: TGTGCCAGCAGTTTATTACTCAGCAATCAGCCCCAGCATTTT
cdr3_aa: CASSLLLSNQPQHF

v_call: TRBV5-6
cdr3_length: 17
j_call: TRBJ1-5
clone_size: -
d_call: -
cdr3_nt: TGTGCCAGCAGCTTAGGGCGCGGACTAGAGAGCAATCAGCCCCAGCATTTT
cdr3_aa: CASSLGRGLESNQPQHF

v_call: TRBV6-6
cdr3_length: 15
j_call: TRBJ2-1
clone_size: -
d_call: TRBD1
cdr3_nt: TGTGCCAGCAGTTACTCCCAGGGGGCGAGGAATGAGCAGTTCTTC
cdr3_aa: CASSYSQGARNEQFF

v_call: TRBV9
cdr3_length: 14
j_call: TRBJ1-1
clone_size: -
d_call: -
cdr3_nt: TGTGCCAGCACCCTAACCGGGGCTAACACTGAAGCTTTCTTT
cdr3_aa: CASTLTGANTEAFF

v_call: TRBV3-1
cdr3_length: 16
j_call: TRBJ2-3
clone_size: many
d_call: TRBD2
cdr3_nt: TGTGCCAGCAGCCCGGGGGCCGGGGGGGGTAAAGATACGCAGTATTTT
cdr3_aa: CASSPGAGGGKDTQYF

v_call: TRBV6-1
cdr3_length: 14
j_call: TRBJ2-5
clone_size: few
d_call: -
cdr3_nt: TGTGCCAGCAGTGAAGCGATGGCAGGAGAGACCCAGTACTTC
cdr3_aa: CASSEAMAGETQYF

v_call: TRBV5-1
cdr3_length: 15
j_call: TRBJ1-5
clone_size: -
d_call: -
cdr3_nt: TGCGCCAGCAGCTTGGACATGGGGGGCAATCAGCCCCAGCATTTT
cdr3_aa: CASSLDMGGNQPQHF

v_call: TRBV28
cdr3_length: 11
j_call: TRBJ1-1
clone_size: -
d_call: -
cdr3_nt: TGTGCCAGCACCCGACAGGCAGAAGCTTTCTTT
cdr3_aa: CASTRQAEAFF

v_call: TRBV7-9
cdr3_length: 15
j_call: TRBJ1-5
clone_size: few
d_call: -
cdr3_nt: TGTGCCAGCAGCTTAACACCTGCCAGCAATCAGCCCCAGCATTTT
cdr3_aa: CASSLTPASNQPQHF

v_call: TRBV11-2
cdr3_length: 14
j_call: TRBJ2-7
clone_size: few
d_call: -
cdr3_nt: TGTGCCAGCAGCTCCGTCTCGGGGCGGGGCGAGCAGTACTTC
cdr3_aa: CASSSVSGRGEQYF

v_call: TRBV5-1
cdr3_length: 12
j_call: TRBJ2-5
clone_size: many
d_call: -
cdr3_nt: TGCGCCAGTGCCAGGGACCAAGAGACCCAGTACTTC
cdr3_aa: CASARDQETQYF

v_call: TRBV9
cdr3_length: 13
j_call: TRBJ2-7
clone_size: few
d_call: TRBD2
cdr3_nt: TGTGCCAGCACCCCGGGACTAGCCAGGGAGCAGTACTTC
cdr3_aa: CASTPGLAREQYF

v_call: TRBV6-5
cdr3_length: 13
j_call: TRBJ1-3
clone_size: few
d_call: -
cdr3_nt: TGTGCCAGCAGAACAGAGAGTGGAAACACCATATATTTT
cdr3_aa: CASRTESGNTIYF

v_call: TRBV4-3
cdr3_length: 13
j_call: TRBJ1-5
clone_size: once
d_call: -
cdr3_nt: TGCGCCAGCAGCCAAGAACGCAATCAGCCCCAGCATTTT
cdr3_aa: CASSQERNQPQHF

v_call: TRBV3-1
cdr3_length: 17
j_call: TRBJ2-7
clone_size: few
d_call: -
cdr3_nt: TGTGCCAGCAGCCCACAATTTATCGGGACCGCCTCCTACGAGCAGTACTTC
cdr3_aa: CASSPQFIGTASYEQYF

v_call: TRBV12-3/TRBV12-4
cdr3_length: 13
j_call: TRBJ2-3
clone_size: few
d_call: -
cdr3_nt: TGTGCCAGCAGTTACAGGAGAACAGATACGCAGTATTTT
cdr3_aa: CASSYRRTDTQYF

v_call: TRBV24-1
cdr3_length: 15
j_call: TRBJ1-5
clone_size: -
d_call: -
cdr3_nt: TGTGCCACCAGTGATCCGACAGTGGGGGTAGGGCCCCAGCATTTT
cdr3_aa: CATSDPTVGVGPQHF

v_call: TRBV6-5
cdr3_length: 15
j_call: TRBJ2-1
clone_size: -
d_call: TRBD1
cdr3_nt: TGTGCCAGCAGTCGTCAGGGACAGGGGGTGTGGGAGCAGTTCTTC
cdr3_aa: CASSRQGQGVWEQFF

v_call: TRBV7-2
cdr3_length: 15
j_call: TRBJ1-4
clone_size: few
d_call: -
cdr3_nt: TGTGCCAGCAGCTTAGACGGGGCGGAGTATGAAAAACTGTTTTTT
cdr3_aa: CASSLDGAEYEKLFF

v_call: TRBV7-9
cdr3_length: 13
j_call: TRBJ2-4
clone_size: -
d_call: TRBD2
cdr3_nt: TGTGCCAGCAGCGTGACTAGCGGAAACATTCAGTACTTC
cdr3_aa: CASSVTSGNIQYF

v_call: TRBV20-1
cdr3_length: 13
j_call: TRBJ2-7
clone_size: few
d_call: -
cdr3_nt: TGCAGTGCCCGAACATCTCAGGGGCCTGCGCAGTACTTC
cdr3_aa: CSARTSQGPAQYF

v_call: TRBV10-3
cdr3_length: 15
j_call: TRBJ2-1
clone_size: few
d_call: TRBD2
cdr3_nt: TGTGCCATCAGTTATCCGGGGGAGGGGTACAATGAGCAGTTCTTC
cdr3_aa: CAISYPGEGYNEQFF

v_call: TRBV5-1
cdr3_length: 12
j_call: TRBJ1-1
clone_size: few
d_call: -
cdr3_nt: TGCGCCAGCAGCCTGGGACGGCCCGAAGCTTTCTTT
cdr3_aa: CASSLGRPEAFF